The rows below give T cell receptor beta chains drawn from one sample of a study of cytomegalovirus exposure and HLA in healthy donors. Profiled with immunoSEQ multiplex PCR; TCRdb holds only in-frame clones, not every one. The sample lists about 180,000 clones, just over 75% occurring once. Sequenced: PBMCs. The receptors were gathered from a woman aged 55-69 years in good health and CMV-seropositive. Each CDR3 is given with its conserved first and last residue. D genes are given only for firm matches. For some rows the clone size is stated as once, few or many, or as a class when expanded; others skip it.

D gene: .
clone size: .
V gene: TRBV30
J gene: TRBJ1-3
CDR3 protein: CAWMVSPGNTIYF
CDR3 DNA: TGTGCCTGGATGGTCAGTCCTGGAAACACCATATATTTT

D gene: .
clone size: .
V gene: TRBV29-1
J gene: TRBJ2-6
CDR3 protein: CSVDSTGANGLTF
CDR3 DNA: TGCAGCGTTGATAGTACTGGGGCCAACGGCCTGACTTTC

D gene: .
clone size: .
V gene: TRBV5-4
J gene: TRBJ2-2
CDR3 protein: CASSLVKDSFNTGELFF
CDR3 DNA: TGTGCCAGCAGCTTGGTTAAGGACAGCTTTAACACCGGGGAGCTGTTTTTT

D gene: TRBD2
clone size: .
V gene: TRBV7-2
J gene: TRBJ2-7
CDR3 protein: CASSSGRGYEQYF
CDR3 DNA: TGTGCCAGCAGTAGCGGGAGGGGTTACGAGCAGTACTTC

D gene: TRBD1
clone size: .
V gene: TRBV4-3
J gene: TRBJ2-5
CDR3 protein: CASSQDVRGPRETQYF
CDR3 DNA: TGCGCCAGCAGCCAAGATGTCAGGGGGCCGAGAGAGACCCAGTACTTC

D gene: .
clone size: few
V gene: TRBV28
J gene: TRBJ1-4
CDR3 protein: CASSSPLGGGASEKLFF
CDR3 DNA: TGTGCCAGCAGTTCTCCCCTCGGGGGGGGCGCCTCTGAAAAACTGTTTTTT

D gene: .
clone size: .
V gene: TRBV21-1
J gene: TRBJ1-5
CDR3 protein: CASSLSDRAYSNQPQHF
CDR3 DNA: TGTGCCAGCAGCCTGTCGGACAGGGCCTATAGCAATCAGCCCCAGCATTTT

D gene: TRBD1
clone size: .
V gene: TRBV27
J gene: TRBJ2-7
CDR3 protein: CASSFGGTGTNEQYF
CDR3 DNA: TGTGCCAGCAGTTTCGGCGGGACAGGGACGAACGAGCAGTACTTC

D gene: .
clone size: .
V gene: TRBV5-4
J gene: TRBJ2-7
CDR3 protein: CASSVDSYEQYF
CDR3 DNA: TGTGCCAGCAGCGTGGACAGCTACGAGCAGTACTTC

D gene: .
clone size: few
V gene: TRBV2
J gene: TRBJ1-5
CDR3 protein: CASSGTGSNQPQHF
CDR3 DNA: TGTGCCAGCAGCGGAACAGGGAGCAATCAGCCCCAGCATTTT

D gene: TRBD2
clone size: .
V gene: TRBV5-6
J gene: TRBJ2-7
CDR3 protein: CASSSSLAGTYEQYF
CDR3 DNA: TGTGCCAGCAGTTCGTCCCTAGCGGGGACCTACGAGCAGTACTTC

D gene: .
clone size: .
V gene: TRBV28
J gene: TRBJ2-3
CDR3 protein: CASRRAGRTDTQYF
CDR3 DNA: TGTGCCAGCCGTCGAGCGGGCCGCACAGATACGCAGTATTTT

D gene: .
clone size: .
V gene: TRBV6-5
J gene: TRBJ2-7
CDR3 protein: CASSRQASSYEQYF
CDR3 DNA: TGTGCCAGCAGTAGACAGGCTAGCTCCTACGAGCAGTACTTC

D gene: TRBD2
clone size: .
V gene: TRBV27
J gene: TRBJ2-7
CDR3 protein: CASSFRWTSASYEQYF
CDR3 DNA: TGTGCCAGCAGTTTCAGGTGGACTAGCGCCTCCTACGAGCAGTACTTC

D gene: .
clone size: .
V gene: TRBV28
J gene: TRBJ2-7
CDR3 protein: CASSSPRPEQYF
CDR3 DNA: TGTGCCAGCAGTTCTCCCCGTCCCGAGCAGTACTTC

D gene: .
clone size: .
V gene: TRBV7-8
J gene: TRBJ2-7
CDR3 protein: CASSRSGGSVYEQYF
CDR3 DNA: TGTGCCAGCAGCCGAAGCGGAGGGTCGGTGTACGAGCAGTACTTC

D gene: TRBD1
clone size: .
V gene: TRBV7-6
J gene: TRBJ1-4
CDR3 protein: CASSLWDREKLFF
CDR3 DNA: TGTGCCAGCAGCTTATGGGACAGAGAAAAACTGTTTTTT

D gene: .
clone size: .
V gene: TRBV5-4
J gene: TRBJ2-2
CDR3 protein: CASSQGSSYYTGELFF
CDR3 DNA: TGTGCCAGCAGCCAGGGGTCATCCTACTACACCGGGGAGCTGTTTTTT

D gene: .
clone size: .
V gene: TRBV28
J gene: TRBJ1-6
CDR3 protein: CASSFDGLSSYNSPLHF
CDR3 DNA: TGTGCCAGCAGTTTTGATGGGCTGAGCTCCTATAATTCACCCCTCCACTTT

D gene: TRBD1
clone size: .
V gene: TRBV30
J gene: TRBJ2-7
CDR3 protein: CAWSNEGQGFNEQYF
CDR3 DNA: TGTGCCTGGAGTAACGAGGGACAGGGATTCAACGAGCAGTACTTC

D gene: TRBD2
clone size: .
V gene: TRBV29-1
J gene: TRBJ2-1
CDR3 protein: CSVGSGRGGEQFF
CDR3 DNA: TGCAGCGTTGGGAGCGGGAGAGGAGGTGAGCAGTTCTTC

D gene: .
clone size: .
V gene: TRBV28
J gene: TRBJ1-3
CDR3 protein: CASSSNYQKGTGNTIYF
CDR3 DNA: TGTGCCAGCAGTTCCAACTACCAAAAGGGGACTGGAAACACCATATATTTT

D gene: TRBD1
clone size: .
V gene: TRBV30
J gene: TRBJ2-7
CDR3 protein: CAWSGTGNDEQYF
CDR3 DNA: TGTGCCTGGAGTGGGACAGGCAACGACGAGCAGTACTTC

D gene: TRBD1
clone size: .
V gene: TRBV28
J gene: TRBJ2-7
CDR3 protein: CASIPPGQGDYEQYF
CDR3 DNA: TGTGCCAGCATTCCCCCGGGACAGGGGGACTACGAGCAGTACTTC

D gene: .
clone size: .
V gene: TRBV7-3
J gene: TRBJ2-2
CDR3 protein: CASSTGLPGTGELFF
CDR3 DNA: TGTGCCAGCAGCACGGGACTCCCGGGCACCGGGGAGCTGTTTTTT

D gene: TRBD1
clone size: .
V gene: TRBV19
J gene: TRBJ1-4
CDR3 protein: CASSADRVQEKLFF
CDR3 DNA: TGTGCCAGTAGTGCGGACAGGGTGCAGGAAAAACTGTTTTTT

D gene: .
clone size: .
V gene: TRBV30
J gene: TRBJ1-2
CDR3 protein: CAWSVLREGSGYTF
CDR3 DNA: TGTGCCTGGAGTGTACTGAGGGAGGGGAGTGGCTACACCTTC

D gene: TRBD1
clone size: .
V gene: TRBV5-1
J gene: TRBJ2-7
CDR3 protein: CASSLGRDRGYEQYF
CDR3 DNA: TGCGCCAGCAGCTTGGGTCGGGACAGGGGTTACGAGCAGTACTTC

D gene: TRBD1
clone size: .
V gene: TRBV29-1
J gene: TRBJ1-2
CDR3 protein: CSVAGQGVGYTF
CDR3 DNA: TGCAGCGTAGCGGGACAGGGAGTTGGCTACACCTTC

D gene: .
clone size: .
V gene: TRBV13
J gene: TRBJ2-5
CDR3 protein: CASSAGRGETQYF
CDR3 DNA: TGTGCCAGCAGCGCCGGTCGGGGAGAGACCCAGTACTTC

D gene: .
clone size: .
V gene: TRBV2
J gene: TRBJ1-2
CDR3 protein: CASSEDLRGIWGYTF
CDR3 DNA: TGTGCCAGCAGCGAGGACCTAAGGGGGATTTGGGGCTACACCTTC

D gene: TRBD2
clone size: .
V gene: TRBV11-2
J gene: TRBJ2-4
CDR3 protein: CASRVGLAGGLAKNIQYF
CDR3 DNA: TGTGCCAGCAGAGTCGGACTAGCGGGGGGACTAGCCAAAAACATTCAGTACTTC